These 13 T cell receptor beta chains came from one sample sequenced in a study of T cell responses to AZD1222 COVID-19 vaccine. The protocol was immunoSEQ multiplex PCR, while the TCRdb copy is restricted to in-frame clones and leaves out a portion. The sample holds tens of thousands of clones; roughly nine tenths are singletons and the top ten take around 9.3%. The material was peripheral blood, obtained 28 days after the second AZD1222 dose. Receptors originate from an adult who received the AZD1222 COVID-19 vaccine.

CDR3: CASRLAAGTDTQYF. For the CDR3, the DNA is TGTGCCAGCAGGTTAGCGGCCGGCACAGATACGCAGTATTTT. V is TRBV19 and J is TRBJ2-3; perhaps TRBD2 as D (6 bases). The CDR3 length is 14 residues. From germline, CDR1 is LNHDA and CDR2 SQIVND (reference sequence). Between the trimmed V and J ends, which lost 9 bases and 1 base, there was a span of 14 bases.

V is TRBV19 and J is TRBJ2-5, with D perhaps TRBD1 or TRBD2 (5 bases each). There are 12 residues in the CDR3. The V end was cut by 1 base, the J end by 5 bases, with 5 bases between. Germline CDR1 is LNHDA and CDR2 is SQIVND (reference sequence). CDR3: CASSIGGETQYF. In nucleotides, the CDR3 is TGTGCCAGTAGTATAGGGGGGGAGACCCAGTACTTC.

This chain uses TRBV5-4 with TRBJ2-2, with D possibly TRBD2 on 6 matching bases. The CDR3 length is 16 residues. Germline lookup yields CDR1 SGHNT and CDR2 YYREEE (reference sequence). Trimming stripped 0 bases from V and 4 bases from J, with 13 bases between. The CDR3 loop is CASSLGVAGFTGELFF. The CDR3 DNA follows: TGTGCCAGCAGCTTGGGGGTCGCGGGGTTCACCGGGGAGCTGTTTTTT.

The chain uses TRBV9 and TRBJ2-5, with D unresolved. V lost 4 bases, J lost 4 bases, and 14 bases lay in between. CDR1 is SGDLS, CDR2 YYNGEE, per germline. This CDR3 comprises 14 residues. CDR3 sequence reads: CASSLVGGGETQYF. As DNA, the CDR3 is TGTGCCAGCAGCCTCGTTGGCGGTGGAGAGACCCAGTACTTC. Combining the CDR3 with reference TRBV9 and TRBJ2-5 gives the whole variable domain DSGVTQTPKHLITATGQRVTLRCSPRSGDLSVYWYQQSLDQGLQFLIQYYNGEERAKGNILERFSAQQFPDLHSELNLSSLELGDSALYFCASSLVGGGETQYFGPGTRLLVL.

The chain joins TRBV24-1 to TRBJ2-5; D gene unclear. The V end was cut by 9 bases, the J end by 5 bases, with 15 bases between. The CDR3 loop spans 13 amino acids. Germline CDR1 and CDR2: KGHDR and SFDVKD. The CDR3 reads CATRDGGRETQYF. CDR3 nucleotide sequence: TGTGCCACCCGCGATGGTGGAAGGGAGACCCAGTACTTC.

The rearrangement links TRBV6-1 to TRBJ2-1, with a tentative D call TRBD2 (7 bases). CDR1 MNHNS and CDR2 SASEGT come from the germline V gene. CDR3 length: 15 residues. The germline V and J ends were trimmed by 3 bases and 2 bases, with 11 bases remaining between them. CDR3 bases: TGTGCCAGCAGTGACGGGGGGCGGACCTACAATGAGCAGTTCTTC. This sequence encodes CASSDGGRTYNEQFF.

The genes are TRBV27 and TRBJ1-2; 7 bases agree with TRBD1. The CDR3 consists of 15 residues. Trimming took 5 bases from V and 4 from J; bases not matched to a gene: 10. Germline CDR1 is MNHEY and CDR2 is SMNVEV (reference sequence). The CDR3 protein is CASSPQRAGGYGYTF. The CDR3 DNA sequence: TGTGCCAGCAGTCCCCAGAGGGCAGGGGGCTATGGCTACACCTTC.

This clone occurred once. The chain recombines TRBV7-2 with TRBJ1-5, with 7 bases aligning to TRBD1. Losses at the gene ends were 0 bases for V and 7 bases for J; bases not matched to a gene: 6. Germline V CDR1 and CDR2: SGHTA, FQGNSA. CDR3 length equals 15 residues. CDR3: CASSLAGGQVQPQHF. The CDR3 nucleotides are TGTGCCAGCAGCTTAGCGGGCGGACAGGTCCAGCCCCAGCATTTT.

The chain links TRBV27 to TRBJ1-4; 8 bases are shared with TRBD1. The CDR3 extends over 14 amino acids. With V trimmed by 5 bases and J by 7 bases, 6 bases remained unmatched. From germline, CDR1 is MNHEY and CDR2 SMNVEV (reference sequence). The CDR3 DNA reads TGTGCCAGCAGTAAGACAGGGGTGTTTGAAAAACTGTTTTTT. It yields the protein CASSKTGVFEKLFF. The entire variable domain, with the rest obtained from reference TRBV27 and TRBJ1-4, is as follows: EAQVTQNPRYLITVTGKKLTVTCSQNMNHEYMSWYRQDPGLGLRQIYYSMNVEVTDKGDVPEGYKVSRKEKRNFPLILESPSPNQTSLYFCASSKTGVFEKLFFGSGTQLSVL.

The gene calls are TRBV21-1 and TRBJ2-3. TRBV21-1 is flagged as a pseudogene. This CDR3 is built from 14 residues. CDR3 amino acids: CASSRDEDPDTQYF. The CDR3 region has the DNA TGTGCCAGCAGCCGGGACGAGGACCCAGATACGCAGTATTTT.

This chain links TRBV27 with TRBJ2-2, with unresolved D. CDR1 is MNHEY, CDR2 SMNVEV, per germline (reference sequence). V shed 6 bases and J shed 2 bases, with 13 bases lying between them. This CDR3 region has 15 residues. The CDR3: CASSPDGANTGELFF. The CDR3 bases are TGTGCCAGCAGCCCCGACGGAGCCAACACCGGGGAGCTGTTTTTT.

Worth noting for this clone: Other DNA variants within this sample encode the same CDR3. This chain joins TRBV6-5 and TRBJ1-1; possible D gene TRBD1, 6 bases. Looked up from germline, CDR1 is MNHEY and CDR2 is SVGAGI. The V end was cut by 6 bases, the J end by 3 bases, with 8 bases between. The CDR3 runs to 12 residues. DNA of the CDR3: TGTGCCAGCAGAACAGGGTACACTGAAGCTTTCTTT. As protein: CASRTGYTEAFF.

The V gene is TRBV5-5, the J gene TRBJ2-2, with unresolved D. Trimming pared 4 bases from V and 2 bases from J, leaving 12 bases between. Per germline, CDR1 SGHKS and CDR2 YYEKEE (reference sequence). The CDR3 runs 15 residues. CDR3 in amino acids: CASSRAAVNTGELFF. CDR3 nucleotides: TGTGCCAGCAGCCGCGCCGCGGTTAACACCGGGGAGCTGTTTTTT.